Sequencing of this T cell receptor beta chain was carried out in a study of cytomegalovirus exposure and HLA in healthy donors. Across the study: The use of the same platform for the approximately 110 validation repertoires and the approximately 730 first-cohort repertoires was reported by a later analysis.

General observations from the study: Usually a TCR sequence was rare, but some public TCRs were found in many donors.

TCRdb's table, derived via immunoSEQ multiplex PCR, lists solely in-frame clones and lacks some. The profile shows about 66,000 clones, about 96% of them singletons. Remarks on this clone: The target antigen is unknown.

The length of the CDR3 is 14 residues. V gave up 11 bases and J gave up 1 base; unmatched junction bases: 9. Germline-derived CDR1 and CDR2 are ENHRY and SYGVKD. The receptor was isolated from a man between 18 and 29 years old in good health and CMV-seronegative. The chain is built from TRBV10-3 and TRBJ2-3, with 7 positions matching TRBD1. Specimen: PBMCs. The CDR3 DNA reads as TGTGCCGCCTCCGGGGACAGTCGCACAGATACGCAGTATTTT. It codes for CAASGDSRTDTQYF.